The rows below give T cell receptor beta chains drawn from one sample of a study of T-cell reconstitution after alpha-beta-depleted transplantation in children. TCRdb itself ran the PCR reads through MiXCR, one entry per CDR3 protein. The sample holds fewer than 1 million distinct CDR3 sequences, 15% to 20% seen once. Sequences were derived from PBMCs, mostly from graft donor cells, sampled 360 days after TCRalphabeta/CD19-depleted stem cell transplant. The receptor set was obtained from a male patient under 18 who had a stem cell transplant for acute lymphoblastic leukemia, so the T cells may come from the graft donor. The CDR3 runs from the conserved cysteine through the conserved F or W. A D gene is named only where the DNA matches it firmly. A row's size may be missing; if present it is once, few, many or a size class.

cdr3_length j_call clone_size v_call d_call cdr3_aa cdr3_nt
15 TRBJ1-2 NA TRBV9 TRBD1 CASSVGPGQAHRWTF TGTGCCAGCAGCGTAGGGCCGGGACAGGCCCATAGGTGGACCTTC
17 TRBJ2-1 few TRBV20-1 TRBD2 CSARDSSGRNAYNEQFF TGCAGTGCTAGAGACTCAAGCGGGAGGAACGCCTACAATGAGCAGTTCTTC
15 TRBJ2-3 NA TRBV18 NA CASSPEDSRTDTQYF TGTGCCAGCTCACCCGAGGACAGCCGCACAGATACGCAGTATTTT
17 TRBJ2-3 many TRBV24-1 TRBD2 CATSCANTSGPRYTQYF TGTGCCACCAGTTGCGCCAATACTAGCGGTCCCCGATACACGCAGTATTTT
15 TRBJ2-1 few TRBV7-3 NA CASSLIGGSRNEQFF TGTGCCAGCAGCTTAATTGGAGGCTCCCGCAATGAGCAGTTCTTC
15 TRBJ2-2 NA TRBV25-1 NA CASSSLGTAAGELFF TGTGCCAGCAGTTCCCTTGGGACGGCGGCCGGGGAGCTGTTTTTT
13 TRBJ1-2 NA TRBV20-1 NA CSARERANYGYTF TGCAGTGCTAGAGAACGAGCTAACTATGGCTACACCTTC
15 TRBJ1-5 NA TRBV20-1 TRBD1 CSASRDRGQSQPQHF TGCAGTGCTAGCCGGGACAGGGGGCAGAGTCAGCCCCAGCATTTT
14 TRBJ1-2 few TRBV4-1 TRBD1 CASSRDRANYGYTF TGCGCCAGCAGCCGGGACAGGGCTAACTATGGCTACACCTTC
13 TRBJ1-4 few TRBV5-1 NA CASSLVQGGKLFF TGCGCCAGCAGCTTGGTTCAGGGAGGAAAACTGTTTTTT
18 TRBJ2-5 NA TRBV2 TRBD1 CASIKIDTGGFYQETQYF TGTGCCAGCATAAAAATCGACACAGGGGGATTTTACCAAGAGACCCAGTACTTC
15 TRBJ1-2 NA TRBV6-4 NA CASSDWAGKTYGYTF TGTGCCAGCAGTGACTGGGCAGGGAAGACGTATGGCTACACCTTC